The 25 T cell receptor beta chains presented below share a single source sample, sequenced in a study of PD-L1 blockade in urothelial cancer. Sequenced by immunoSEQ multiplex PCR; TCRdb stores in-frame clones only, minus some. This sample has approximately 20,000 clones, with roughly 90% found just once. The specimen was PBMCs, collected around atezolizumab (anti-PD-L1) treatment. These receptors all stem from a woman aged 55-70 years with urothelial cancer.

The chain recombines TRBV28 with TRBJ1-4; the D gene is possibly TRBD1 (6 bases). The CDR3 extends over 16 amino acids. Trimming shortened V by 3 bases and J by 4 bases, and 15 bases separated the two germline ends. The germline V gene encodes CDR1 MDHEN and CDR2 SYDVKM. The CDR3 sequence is CASSFGLGAINEKLFF. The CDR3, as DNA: TGTGCCAGCAGTTTCGGTTTGGGGGCGATTAATGAAAAACTGTTTTTT.

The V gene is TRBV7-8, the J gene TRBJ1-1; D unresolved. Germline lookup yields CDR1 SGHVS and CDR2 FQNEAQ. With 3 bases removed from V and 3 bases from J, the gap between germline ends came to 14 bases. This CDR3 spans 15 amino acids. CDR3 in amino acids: CASSFRVSWDTEAFF. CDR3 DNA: TGTGCCAGCAGCTTTCGGGTTAGCTGGGACACTGAAGCTTTCTTT.

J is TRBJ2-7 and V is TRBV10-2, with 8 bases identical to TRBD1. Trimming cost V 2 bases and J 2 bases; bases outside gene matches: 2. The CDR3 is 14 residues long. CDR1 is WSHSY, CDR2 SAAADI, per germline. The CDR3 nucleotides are TGCGCCAGCAGTGAGCCGGACAGGGCCTACGAGCAGTACTTC. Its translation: CASSEPDRAYEQYF.

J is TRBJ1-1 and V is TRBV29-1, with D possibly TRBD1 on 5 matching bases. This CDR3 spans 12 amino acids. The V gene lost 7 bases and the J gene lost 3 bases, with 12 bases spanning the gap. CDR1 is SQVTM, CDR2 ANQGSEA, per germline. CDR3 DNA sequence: TGCAGCGCCAACACGGGGGACACTGAAGCTTTCTTT. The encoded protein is CSANTGDTEAFF.

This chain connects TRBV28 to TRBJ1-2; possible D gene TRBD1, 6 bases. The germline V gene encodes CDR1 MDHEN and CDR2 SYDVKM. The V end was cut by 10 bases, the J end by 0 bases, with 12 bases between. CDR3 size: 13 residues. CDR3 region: CAIARGANYGYTF. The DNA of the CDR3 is TGTGCCATAGCCAGGGGCGCTAACTATGGCTACACCTTC.

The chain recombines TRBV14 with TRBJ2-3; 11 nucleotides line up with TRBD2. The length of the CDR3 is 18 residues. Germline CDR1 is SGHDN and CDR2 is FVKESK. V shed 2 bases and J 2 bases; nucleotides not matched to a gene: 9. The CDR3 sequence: CASSQNIIAGGSTDTQYF. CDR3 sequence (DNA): TGTGCCAGCAGCCAAAATATTATAGCGGGAGGGTCCACAGATACGCAGTATTTT. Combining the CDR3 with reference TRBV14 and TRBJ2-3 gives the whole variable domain EAGVTQFPSHSVIEKGQTVTLRCDPISGHDNLYWYRRVMGKEIKFLLHFVKESKQDESGMPNNRFLAERTGGTYSTLKVQPAELEDSGVYFCASSQNIIAGGSTDTQYFGPGTRLTVL.

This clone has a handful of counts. Here the CDR3 DNA reads TGTGCCAGCTCAAGGTCGCGGACAACCTACGAGCAGTACTTC. Translated: CASSRSRTTYEQYF. The chain carries TRBV18 and TRBJ2-7; possibly TRBD1 for D (5 bases). The V gene's germline CDR1 is KGHSH and CDR2 LQKENI. The CDR3 is 14 amino acids. Deletions cut 5 bases from V and 2 bases from J, with 13 bases between.

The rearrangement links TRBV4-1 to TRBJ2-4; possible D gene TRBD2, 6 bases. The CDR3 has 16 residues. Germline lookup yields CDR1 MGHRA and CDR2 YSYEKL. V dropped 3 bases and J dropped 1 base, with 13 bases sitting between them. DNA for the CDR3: TGCGCCAGCAGCCACCGTGCGGGACTGGCCAAAAACATTCAGTACTTC. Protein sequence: CASSHRAGLAKNIQYF.

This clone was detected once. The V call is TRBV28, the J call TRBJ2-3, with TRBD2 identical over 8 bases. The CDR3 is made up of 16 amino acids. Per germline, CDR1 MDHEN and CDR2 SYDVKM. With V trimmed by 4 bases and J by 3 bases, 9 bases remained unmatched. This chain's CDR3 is CASSSLLAGLTDTQYF. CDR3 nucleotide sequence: TGTGCCAGCAGTTCTTTGCTAGCGGGCCTTACAGATACGCAGTATTTT.

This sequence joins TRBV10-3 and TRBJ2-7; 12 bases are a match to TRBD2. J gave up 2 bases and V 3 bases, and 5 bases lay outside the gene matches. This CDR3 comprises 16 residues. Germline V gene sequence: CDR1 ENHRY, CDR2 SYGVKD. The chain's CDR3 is CAISDPGLAGTYEQYF. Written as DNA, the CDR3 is TGTGCCATCAGTGACCCCGGACTAGCGGGGACCTACGAGCAGTACTTC.

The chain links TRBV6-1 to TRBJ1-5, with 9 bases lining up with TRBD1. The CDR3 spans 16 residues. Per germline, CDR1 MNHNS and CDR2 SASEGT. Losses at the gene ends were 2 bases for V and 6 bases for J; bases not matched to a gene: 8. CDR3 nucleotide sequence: TGTGCCAGCAGTGAAAGAGGGACAGGGAAGGGTCAGCCCCAGCATTTT. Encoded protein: CASSERGTGKGQPQHF.

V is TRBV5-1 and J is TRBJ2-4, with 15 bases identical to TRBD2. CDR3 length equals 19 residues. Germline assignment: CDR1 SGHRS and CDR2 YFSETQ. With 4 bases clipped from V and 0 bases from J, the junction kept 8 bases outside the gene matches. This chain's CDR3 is CASSDGLAGGRLAKNIQYF. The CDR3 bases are TGCGCCAGCAGCGACGGACTAGCGGGAGGGCGGTTAGCCAAAAACATTCAGTACTTC.

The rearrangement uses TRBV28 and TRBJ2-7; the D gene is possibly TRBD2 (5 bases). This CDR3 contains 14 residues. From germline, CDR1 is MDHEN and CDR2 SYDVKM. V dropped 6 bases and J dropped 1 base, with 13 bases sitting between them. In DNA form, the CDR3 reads TGTGCCAGCAGCATGGTCGGCGGGTCCTACGAGCAGTACTTC. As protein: CASSMVGGSYEQYF.

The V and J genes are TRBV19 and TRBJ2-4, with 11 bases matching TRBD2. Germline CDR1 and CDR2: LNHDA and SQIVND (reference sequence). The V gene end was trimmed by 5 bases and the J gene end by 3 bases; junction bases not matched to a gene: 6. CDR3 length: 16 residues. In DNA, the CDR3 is TGTGCCAGTAGTCCTGGGACTAGCGGAGGCAAAAACATTCAGTACTTC. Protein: CASSPGTSGGKNIQYF.

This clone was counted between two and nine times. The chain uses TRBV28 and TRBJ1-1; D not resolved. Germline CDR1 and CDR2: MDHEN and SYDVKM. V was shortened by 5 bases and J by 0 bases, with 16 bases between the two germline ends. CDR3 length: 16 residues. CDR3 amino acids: CASSPTDWNMNTEAFF. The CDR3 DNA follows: TGTGCCAGCAGTCCAACGGACTGGAACATGAACACTGAAGCTTTCTTT.

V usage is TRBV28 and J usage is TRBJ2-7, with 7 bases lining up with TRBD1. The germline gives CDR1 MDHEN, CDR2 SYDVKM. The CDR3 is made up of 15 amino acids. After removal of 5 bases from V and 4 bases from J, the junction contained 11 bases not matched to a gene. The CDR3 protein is CASSVQGWRVYEQYF. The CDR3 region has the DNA TGTGCCAGCAGTGTACAGGGGTGGCGGGTATACGAGCAGTACTTC.

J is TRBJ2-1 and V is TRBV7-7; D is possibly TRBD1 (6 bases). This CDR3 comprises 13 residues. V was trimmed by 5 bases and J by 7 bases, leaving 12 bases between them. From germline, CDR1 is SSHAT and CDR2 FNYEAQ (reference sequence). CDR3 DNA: TGTGCCAGCAGCCTGGACAGTTTGAATGAGCAGTTCTTC. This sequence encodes CASSLDSLNEQFF.

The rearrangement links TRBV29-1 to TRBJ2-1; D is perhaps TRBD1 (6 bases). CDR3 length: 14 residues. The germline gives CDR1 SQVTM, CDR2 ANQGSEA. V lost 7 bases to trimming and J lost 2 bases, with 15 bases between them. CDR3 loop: CSGKDRKTYNEQFF. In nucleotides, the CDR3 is TGCAGCGGGAAAGACAGGAAAACCTACAATGAGCAGTTCTTC.

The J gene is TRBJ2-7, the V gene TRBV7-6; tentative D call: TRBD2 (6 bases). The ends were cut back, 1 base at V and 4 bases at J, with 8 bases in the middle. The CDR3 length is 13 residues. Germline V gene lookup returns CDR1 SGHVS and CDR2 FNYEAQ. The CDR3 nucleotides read TGTGCCAGCAGCTTAGTGGAGGGGTACGAGCAGTACTTC. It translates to CASSLVEGYEQYF.

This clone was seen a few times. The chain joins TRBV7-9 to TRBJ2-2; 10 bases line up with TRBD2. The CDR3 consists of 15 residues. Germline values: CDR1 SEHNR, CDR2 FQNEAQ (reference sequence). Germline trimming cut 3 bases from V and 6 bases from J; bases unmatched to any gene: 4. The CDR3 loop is CASSLISGRSGELFF. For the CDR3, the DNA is TGTGCCAGCAGCTTGATTAGCGGGAGGTCCGGGGAGCTGTTTTTT. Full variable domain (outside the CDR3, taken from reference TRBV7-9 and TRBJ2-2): DTGVSQNPRHKITKRGQNVTFRCDPISEHNRLYWYRQTLGQGPEFLTYFQNEAQLEKSRLLSDRFSAERPKGSFSTLEIQRTEQGDSAMYLCASSLISGRSGELFFGEGSRLTVL.

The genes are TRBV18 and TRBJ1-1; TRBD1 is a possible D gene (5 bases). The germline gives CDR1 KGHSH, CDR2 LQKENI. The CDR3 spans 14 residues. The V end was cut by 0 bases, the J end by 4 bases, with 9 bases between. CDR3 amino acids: CASSPPAGPTEAFF. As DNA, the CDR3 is TGTGCCAGCTCACCACCCGCAGGGCCCACTGAAGCTTTCTTT.

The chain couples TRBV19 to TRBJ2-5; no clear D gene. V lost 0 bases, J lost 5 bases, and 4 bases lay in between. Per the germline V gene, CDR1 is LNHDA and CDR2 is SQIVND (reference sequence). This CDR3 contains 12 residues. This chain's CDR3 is CASSIDRETQYF. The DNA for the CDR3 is TGTGCCAGTAGTATAGACCGGGAGACCCAGTACTTC.

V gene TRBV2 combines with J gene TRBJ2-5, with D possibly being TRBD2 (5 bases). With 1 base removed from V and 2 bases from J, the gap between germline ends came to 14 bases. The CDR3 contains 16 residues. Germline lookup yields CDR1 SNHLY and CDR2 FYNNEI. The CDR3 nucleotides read TGTGCCAGCAGTGAAGAGGCGGGCCTACTGCAAGAGACCCAGTACTTC. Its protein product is CASSEEAGLLQETQYF.

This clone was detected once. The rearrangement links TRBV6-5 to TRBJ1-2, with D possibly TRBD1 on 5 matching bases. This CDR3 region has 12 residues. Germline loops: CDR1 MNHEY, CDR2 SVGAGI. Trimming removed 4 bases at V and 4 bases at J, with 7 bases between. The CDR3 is CASSSDTYGYTF. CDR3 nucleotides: TGTGCCAGCAGTTCGGACACCTATGGCTACACCTTC.

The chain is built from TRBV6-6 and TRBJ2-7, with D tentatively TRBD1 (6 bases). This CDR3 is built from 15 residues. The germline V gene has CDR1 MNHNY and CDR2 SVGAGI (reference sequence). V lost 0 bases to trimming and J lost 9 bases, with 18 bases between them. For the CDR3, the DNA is TGTGCCAGCAGTTACTCAAGGGGCCGACAGGTCCGGCAGTACTTC. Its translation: CASSYSRGRQVRQYF.